These T cell receptor beta chains were read from a single sample in a study of blood T cell repertoires in COVID-19. Method: immunoSEQ multiplex PCR; TCRdb's copy keeps in-frame clones and lacks some. Of tens of thousands of clones in the sample, approximately 80% were seen once. The material sequenced was peripheral blood. These receptors were collected from a woman aged 55-69 years with acute or convalescent COVID-19. Both conserved end residues are part of each CDR3. The order of the fields is J gene, clone size, V gene, D gene, CDR3 protein, CDR3 DNA. D genes are given only for firm matches. Clone size is shown for a subset of rows, as once, few, many or a class of expanded clone.

J gene: TRBJ1-5
clone size: .
V gene: TRBV18
D gene: .
CDR3 protein: CASSPTKGVGPQHF
CDR3 DNA: TGTGCCAGCTCACCAACGAAGGGGGTCGGGCCCCAGCATTTT

J gene: TRBJ1-3
clone size: .
V gene: TRBV6-5
D gene: .
CDR3 protein: CASSPVRGSGNTIYF
CDR3 DNA: TGTGCCAGCAGCCCAGTCAGGGGCTCTGGAAACACCATATATTTT

J gene: TRBJ1-1
clone size: .
V gene: TRBV2
D gene: TRBD1
CDR3 protein: CASSEAHRGTEAFF
CDR3 DNA: TGTGCCAGCAGTGAAGCCCACAGGGGAACTGAAGCTTTCTTT

J gene: TRBJ1-6
clone size: .
V gene: TRBV19
D gene: .
CDR3 protein: CASRQGANSPLHF
CDR3 DNA: TGTGCCAGTAGACAGGGCGCCAATTCACCCCTCCACTTT

J gene: TRBJ1-4
clone size: .
V gene: TRBV7-9
D gene: TRBD1
CDR3 protein: CASDTGQTEKLFF
CDR3 DNA: TGTGCCAGCGACACGGGACAGACTGAAAAACTGTTTTTT

J gene: TRBJ2-7
clone size: .
V gene: TRBV5-1
D gene: .
CDR3 protein: CASSLDRGNEQYF
CDR3 DNA: TGCGCCAGCAGCTTGGATCGGGGGAACGAGCAGTACTTC

J gene: TRBJ2-7
clone size: .
V gene: TRBV19
D gene: TRBD1
CDR3 protein: CASSPIDRGTLYEQYF
CDR3 DNA: TGTGCCAGTAGTCCAATCGACAGGGGTACACTCTACGAGCAGTACTTC

J gene: TRBJ2-3
clone size: .
V gene: TRBV9
D gene: TRBD2
CDR3 protein: CASSVAASGGGDTQYF
CDR3 DNA: TGTGCCAGCAGCGTAGCGGCTAGCGGGGGTGGGGATACGCAGTATTTT

J gene: TRBJ1-1
clone size: .
V gene: TRBV14
D gene: .
CDR3 protein: CASSRPGRERAFF
CDR3 DNA: TGTGCCAGCAGCCGACCCGGCAGGGAACGGGCTTTCTTT

J gene: TRBJ1-4
clone size: .
V gene: TRBV29-1
D gene: .
CDR3 protein: CSVTLGTRATNEKLFF
CDR3 DNA: TGCAGCGTTACGTTGGGTACGCGGGCAACTAATGAAAAACTGTTTTTT

J gene: TRBJ2-1
clone size: .
V gene: TRBV10-1
D gene: .
CDR3 protein: CASSEWQEGEQFF
CDR3 DNA: TGCGCCAGCAGTGAGTGGCAGGAGGGTGAGCAGTTCTTC

J gene: TRBJ1-5
clone size: few
V gene: TRBV7-8
D gene: .
CDR3 protein: CASSLRIRDIGNQPQHF
CDR3 DNA: TGTGCCAGCAGCTTACGCATCCGGGACATCGGCAATCAGCCCCAGCATTTT

J gene: TRBJ2-7
clone size: once
V gene: TRBV12-3/TRBV12-4
D gene: .
CDR3 protein: CASRSTGSQQYF
CDR3 DNA: TGTGCCAGCAGATCCACAGGGAGCCAGCAGTACTTC

J gene: TRBJ1-3
clone size: .
V gene: TRBV5-1
D gene: .
CDR3 protein: CASSLDRAGNTIYF
CDR3 DNA: TGCGCCAGCAGCTTGGACCGAGCTGGAAACACCATATATTTT

J gene: TRBJ2-7
clone size: .
V gene: TRBV2
D gene: .
CDR3 protein: CASSRTERSYEQYF
CDR3 DNA: TGTGCCAGCAGCAGGACAGAGCGATCCTACGAGCAGTACTTC

J gene: TRBJ2-3
clone size: .
V gene: TRBV6-5
D gene: TRBD2
CDR3 protein: CASSFQRGRTDTQYF
CDR3 DNA: TGTGCCAGCAGTTTCCAGCGGGGACGCACAGATACGCAGTATTTT

J gene: TRBJ2-1
clone size: .
V gene: TRBV28
D gene: .
CDR3 protein: CASSPWGAGGGEQFF
CDR3 DNA: TGTGCCAGCAGCCCCTGGGGGGCAGGGGGAGGTGAGCAGTTCTTC

J gene: TRBJ2-1
clone size: few
V gene: TRBV5-1
D gene: .
CDR3 protein: CASCQSGEYPNEQFF
CDR3 DNA: TGCGCCAGCTGCCAAAGTGGAGAATATCCCAATGAGCAGTTCTTC

J gene: TRBJ1-3
clone size: .
V gene: TRBV6-5
D gene: .
CDR3 protein: CASGGGGWRNTIYF
CDR3 DNA: TGTGCCAGCGGGGGCGGTGGCTGGAGAAACACCATATATTTT

J gene: TRBJ1-2
clone size: .
V gene: TRBV5-3
D gene: .
CDR3 protein: CARSLFVPRGLGGYTF
CDR3 DNA: TGTGCCAGAAGCTTGTTCGTTCCGCGGGGGCTAGGTGGCTACACCTTC

J gene: TRBJ2-1
clone size: .
V gene: TRBV20-1
D gene: TRBD2
CDR3 protein: CSASVQRGHNEQFF
CDR3 DNA: TGCAGTGCTAGTGTCCAGCGGGGACACAATGAGCAGTTCTTC

J gene: TRBJ2-3
clone size: once
V gene: TRBV2
D gene: TRBD2
CDR3 protein: CASSGREPTDTQYF
CDR3 DNA: TGTGCCAGCAGTGGGCGGGAGCCCACAGATACGCAGTATTTT

J gene: TRBJ1-6
clone size: once
V gene: TRBV27
D gene: TRBD1
CDR3 protein: CASSLSQGARNSPLHF
CDR3 DNA: TGTGCCAGCAGTTTATCACAGGGGGCCAGAAATTCACCCCTCCACTTT

J gene: TRBJ2-7
clone size: .
V gene: TRBV5-4
D gene: .
CDR3 protein: CASSLDRSYEQYF
CDR3 DNA: TGTGCCAGCAGCTTGGACAGGTCCTACGAGCAGTACTTC

J gene: TRBJ1-2
clone size: .
V gene: TRBV24-1
D gene: TRBD1
CDR3 protein: CATSEWTGGHYGYTF
CDR3 DNA: TGTGCCACCAGTGAATGGACAGGGGGCCACTATGGCTACACCTTC

J gene: TRBJ1-3
clone size: .
V gene: TRBV7-9
D gene: TRBD1
CDR3 protein: CASSPRGQGMAIYF
CDR3 DNA: TGTGCCAGCAGCCCCCGCGGACAGGGAATGGCCATATATTTT

J gene: TRBJ1-2
clone size: .
V gene: TRBV6-5
D gene: TRBD1
CDR3 protein: CASSYRGQGVYGYTF
CDR3 DNA: TGTGCCAGCAGTTACCGTGGACAGGGGGTCTATGGCTACACCTTC

J gene: TRBJ1-1
clone size: .
V gene: TRBV30
D gene: .
CDR3 protein: CAWSLGGLTEAFF
CDR3 DNA: TGTGCCTGGAGCCTCGGGGGGCTGACTGAAGCTTTCTTT

J gene: TRBJ2-7
clone size: once
V gene: TRBV27
D gene: TRBD1
CDR3 protein: CASSLGTGGNEQYF
CDR3 DNA: TGTGCCAGCAGTTTAGGGACAGGGGGGAACGAGCAGTACTTC

J gene: TRBJ2-2
clone size: .
V gene: TRBV10-1
D gene: TRBD2
CDR3 protein: CASSPGLGGTGELFF
CDR3 DNA: TGCGCCAGCAGTCCGGGACTAGGAGGCACCGGGGAGCTGTTTTTT

J gene: TRBJ1-4
clone size: .
V gene: TRBV25-1
D gene: TRBD1
CDR3 protein: CASSGEQGVNEKLFF
CDR3 DNA: TGTGCCAGCAGTGGAGAACAGGGGGTAAATGAAAAACTGTTTTTT

J gene: TRBJ2-1
clone size: .
V gene: TRBV11-3
D gene: TRBD1
CDR3 protein: CASSTNRDRAYNEQFF
CDR3 DNA: TGTGCCAGCAGCACCAACCGGGACAGGGCTTACAATGAGCAGTTCTTC

J gene: TRBJ2-6
clone size: .
V gene: TRBV5-5
D gene: TRBD2
CDR3 protein: CASSASGEGRSGANVLTF
CDR3 DNA: TGTGCCAGCAGCGCTTCGGGGGAGGGCCGCTCTGGGGCCAACGTCCTGACTTTC

J gene: TRBJ2-5
clone size: .
V gene: TRBV24-1
D gene: .
CDR3 protein: CATSDSQEETQYF
CDR3 DNA: TGTGCCACCAGTGATTCACAGGAAGAGACCCAGTACTTC

J gene: TRBJ2-1
clone size: .
V gene: TRBV5-1
D gene: .
CDR3 protein: CASSLTGVDTEQFF
CDR3 DNA: TGCGCCAGCAGCTTGACGGGAGTGGACACTGAGCAGTTCTTC

J gene: TRBJ2-1
clone size: once
V gene: TRBV19
D gene: .
CDR3 protein: CASAGGSSYNEQFF
CDR3 DNA: TGTGCCAGTGCAGGGGGGAGCTCCTACAATGAGCAGTTCTTC